Below are 19 T cell receptor beta chains sequenced from a single sample in a study of T cell repertoires in cytomegalovirus infection. TCRdb re-derived calls from the reads in MiXCR, one entry per CDR3 protein. In the table there are 120,000 to 150,000 distinct CDR3 sequences, roughly 6% of which are singletons. The sample was PBMCs. The origin of the receptors is a human donor in good health (CMV status not recorded). Some clones in this sample may be carry-over from other donors' samples.

This clonotype was seen repeatedly, ten times or more. The chain joins TRBV10-3 to TRBJ1-6; no definite D call. The germline V and J ends were trimmed by 3 bases and 10 bases, with 13 bases remaining between them. The CDR3 is 14 amino acids. Per the germline V gene, CDR1 is ENHRY and CDR2 is SYGVKD. CDR3 sequence: CAISEAQDGSPLHF. CDR3 coding DNA: TGTGCCATCAGTGAAGCCCAGGACGGATCACCCCTCCACTTT.

This clonotype showed up many times. V usage is TRBV11-2 and J usage is TRBJ2-7, with a tentative D call TRBD1 (6 bases). V was pared by 4 bases and J by 7 bases, with 11 bases between. Germline V CDR1 and CDR2: SGHAT, FQNNGV. The CDR3 has 12 amino acids. Here the CDR3 DNA reads TGTGCCAGCAGCTCCAACAGGGCGGAGCAGTACTTC. Its protein product is CASSSNRAEQYF.

There are a few counts of this clonotype. V gene TRBV2 combines with J gene TRBJ2-5; TRBD1 is a possible D gene (5 bases). The germline V and J ends were trimmed by 8 bases and 5 bases, with 12 bases remaining between them. The CDR3 has 12 residues. Germline assignment: CDR1 SNHLY and CDR2 FYNNEI. The CDR3 nucleotides read TGTGCCAGCGCGTGGAGACAGGAGACCCAGTACTTC. It encodes CASAWRQETQYF.

This clonotype was observed many times. The CDR3 DNA is TGTGCCAGCAGCTTAGCGGGCGACAGGCTTTACGAGCAGTACTTC. Translated, it gives CASSLAGDRLYEQYF. The chain couples TRBV7-2 to TRBJ2-7; a possible D gene is TRBD1 (6 bases). The V end lost 0 bases, the J end lost 4 bases, and 13 bases lay between the germline ends. The CDR3 runs 15 residues. The germline gives CDR1 SGHTA, CDR2 FQGNSA.

This clonotype was found many times. The chain joins TRBV28 to TRBJ1-1; D perhaps matches TRBD1 (6 bases). The CDR3 sequence is 14 residues long. Per germline, CDR1 MDHEN and CDR2 SYDVKM. V lost 2 bases, J lost 1 base, and 8 bases lay in between. The CDR3 protein is CASSLRQANTEAFF. In DNA, the CDR3 is TGTGCCAGCAGTTTACGACAGGCGAACACTGAAGCTTTCTTT.

This clonotype was recorded at least ten times. The chain carries TRBV5-4 and TRBJ2-1, with TRBD1 matching over 8 bases. The V segment lost 4 bases and the J segment 7 bases; nucleotides outside the gene matches: 13. Germline assignment: CDR1 SGHNT and CDR2 YYREEE (reference sequence). The CDR3 runs 16 residues. DNA of the CDR3: TGTGCCAGCAGCCTGAACACAGGGGGGAATACAAATGAGCAGTTCTTC. Amino acid sequence: CASSLNTGGNTNEQFF.

This clonotype was seen at least ten times. This rearrangement joins TRBV7-9 to TRBJ1-2, with 12 bases that match TRBD1. After removal of 1 base from V and 2 bases from J, the junction contained 5 bases not matched to a gene. Germline V lookup: CDR1 SEHNR, CDR2 FQNEAQ (reference sequence). This CDR3 spans 17 amino acids. This CDR3 is CASSLVGGTGGNYGYTF. The CDR3 coding sequence is TGTGCCAGCAGCTTAGTCGGAGGGACAGGGGGCAACTATGGCTACACCTTC.

V is TRBV10-2 and J is TRBJ2-7; 9 bases match TRBD1. J lost 4 bases, V lost 3 bases, and 10 bases had no gene match. This CDR3 has 16 amino acids. Germline-derived CDR1 and CDR2 are WSHSY and SAAADI. The chain's CDR3 is CASSEPGQGTGYEQYF. The CDR3 nucleotides read TGCGCCAGCAGTGAACCGGGACAGGGCACGGGATACGAGCAGTACTTC.

This clonotype was counted ten times or more. J is TRBJ1-2 and V is TRBV10-3, with D perhaps matching TRBD1 (5 bases). The CDR3 is made up of 14 amino acids. V lost 8 bases and J 4 bases, leaving 17 bases between the germline ends. In germline, CDR1 is ENHRY, CDR2 SYGVKD. This CDR3 reads CAIQGAADPYGYTF. For the CDR3, the DNA is TGTGCCATCCAAGGGGCAGCCGACCCCTATGGCTACACCTTC.

Many counts were recorded for this clonotype. V usage is TRBV9 and J usage is TRBJ1-2, with a possible D match to TRBD1 (5 bases). Germline V gene sequence: CDR1 SGDLS, CDR2 YYNGEE. The CDR3 length is 16 residues. Trimming pared 5 bases from V and 5 bases from J, leaving 22 bases between. As DNA, the CDR3 is TGTGCCAGCAGTGCCCAACCGGGGGGGGATCTATATGGCTACACCTTC. Encoded protein: CASSAQPGGDLYGYTF.

This chain connects TRBV5-6 to TRBJ2-7; unclear D gene. V lost 3 bases to trimming and J lost 2 bases, with 9 bases between them. CDR3 length: 13 amino acids. CDR1 and CDR2 from the germline V gene are SGHDT and YYEEEE. CDR3 DNA: TGTGCCAGCAGCTCCAAGAGGACCTACGAGCAGTACTTC. Amino acids: CASSSKRTYEQYF.

Many counts were recorded for this clonotype. The V and J genes are TRBV27 and TRBJ2-3; D gene unclear. The ends were cut back, 6 bases at V and 2 bases at J, with 12 bases in the middle. Germline loops: CDR1 MNHEY, CDR2 SMNVEV (reference sequence). The CDR3 covers 14 residues. The DNA for the CDR3 is TGTGCCAGCAGCTTAGACATTTTCACAGATACGCAGTATTTT. Protein sequence: CASSLDIFTDTQYF.

This clonotype was counted ten times or more. The chain is built from TRBV7-2 and TRBJ2-1; 8 bases are shared with TRBD2. Germline values: CDR1 SGHTA, CDR2 FQGNSA. The CDR3 is made up of 16 amino acids. Trimming took 5 bases from V and 8 from J; bases not matched to a gene: 14. The CDR3 DNA reads TGTGCCAGCAGCCCGCGCGTACGGGGGGGCCTGGATGAGCAGTTCTTC. Protein product: CASSPRVRGGLDEQFF.

The V call is TRBV30, the J call TRBJ1-1; no clear D gene. CDR1 is GTSNPN and CDR2 is SVGIG in the germline V gene (reference sequence). V was clipped by 0 bases and J by 6 bases, with 8 bases between them. The CDR3 runs to 12 residues. CDR3 DNA sequence: TGTGCCTGGAGTGTACTCGACCCTGAAGCTTTCTTT. This gives the protein CAWSVLDPEAFF.

CDR3 in amino acids: CASMGRGTDTQYF. CDR3 coding DNA: TGTGCCAGCATGGGTCGTGGCACAGATACGCAGTATTTT. The chain combines TRBV7-9 with TRBJ2-3; the D is unclear. This CDR3 has 13 residues. CDR1 is SEHNR, CDR2 FQNEAQ, per germline (reference sequence). V lost 7 bases, J lost 1 base, and 9 bases lay in between.

Details on this clonotype: This could be a read error, since a much larger clone is one nucleotide away. The CDR3 does not close with the conserved phenylalanine or tryptophan, likely indicating a read error. The chain combines TRBV12-3 or TRBV12-4 with TRBJ2-5, with a possible D match to TRBD2 (6 bases). CDR3 length: 15 residues. Deletions cut 6 bases from V and 1 base from J, with 15 bases between. CDR3 sequence (DNA): TGTGCCAGCAGCTCCCCCGGACTATCCCAAGAGACCCAGTACCTC. It is translated as CASSSPGLSQETQYL.

The V call is TRBV7-9, the J call TRBJ1-2, with D unresolved. The CDR3 has 11 residues. Germline V gene data show CDR1 as SEHNR and CDR2 as FQNEAQ (reference sequence). Trimming shortened V by 2 bases and J by 7 bases, and 5 bases separated the two germline ends. CDR3 loop: CASSLSLGYTF. The CDR3, as DNA: TGTGCCAGCAGCTTATCTCTTGGCTACACCTTC.

In its sample, this clonotype was seen a few times. The chain recombines TRBV18 with TRBJ1-3; TRBD1 might be the D (6 bases). Germline loops: CDR1 KGHSH, CDR2 LQKENI. CDR3 size: 15 residues. V lost 3 bases and J 0 bases, leaving 9 bases between the germline ends. The CDR3 spells CASSPDRLSGNTIYF. CDR3 nucleotides: TGTGCCAGCTCACCCGACAGGCTCTCTGGAAACACCATATATTTT.

This clonotype has only a few counts. The chain combines TRBV6-2 or TRBV6-3 with TRBJ1-1; D remains unclear. The ends were cut back, 8 bases at V and 0 bases at J, with 10 bases in the middle. This CDR3 has 13 residues. Per the germline V gene, CDR1 is MNHEY and CDR2 is SVGEGT. CDR3 nucleotide sequence: TGTGCCAGCGGGAAAACCATGAACACTGAAGCTTTCTTT. It is translated as CASGKTMNTEAFF.